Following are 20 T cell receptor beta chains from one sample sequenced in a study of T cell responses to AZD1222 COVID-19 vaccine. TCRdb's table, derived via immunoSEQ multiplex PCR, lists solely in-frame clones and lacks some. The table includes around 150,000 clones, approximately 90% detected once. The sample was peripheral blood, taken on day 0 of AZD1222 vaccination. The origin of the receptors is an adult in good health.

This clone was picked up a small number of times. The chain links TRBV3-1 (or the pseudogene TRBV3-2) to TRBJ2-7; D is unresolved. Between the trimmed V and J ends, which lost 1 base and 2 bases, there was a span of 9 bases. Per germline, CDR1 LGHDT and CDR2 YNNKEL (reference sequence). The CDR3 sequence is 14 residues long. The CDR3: CASSQARLPYEQYF. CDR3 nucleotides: TGTGCCAGCAGCCAAGCTCGACTCCCCTACGAGCAGTACTTC.

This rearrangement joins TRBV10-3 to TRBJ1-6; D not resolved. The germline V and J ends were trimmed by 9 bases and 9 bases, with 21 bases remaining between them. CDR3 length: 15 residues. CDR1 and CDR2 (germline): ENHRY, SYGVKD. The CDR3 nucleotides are TGTGCCATTAGGTCCTCCGAAGCCCTCGGTTCACCCCTCCACTTT. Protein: CAIRSSEALGSPLHF.

The DNA of the CDR3 is TGTGCCAGCAGTTACTCGGGGCGGACTGAAGCTTTCTTT. Translated: CASSYSGRTEAFF. V is TRBV6-5 and J is TRBJ1-1; possibly TRBD1 for D (5 bases). This CDR3 region has 13 residues. V was shortened by 0 bases and J by 5 bases, with 7 bases between the two germline ends. Germline V gene data show CDR1 as MNHEY and CDR2 as SVGAGI.

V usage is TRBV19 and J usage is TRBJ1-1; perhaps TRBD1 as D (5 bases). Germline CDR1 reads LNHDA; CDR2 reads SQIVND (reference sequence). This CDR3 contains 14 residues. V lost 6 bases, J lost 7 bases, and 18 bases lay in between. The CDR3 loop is CASRRWGGDGEAFF. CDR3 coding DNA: TGTGCCAGTAGAAGGTGGGGTGGGGACGGTGAAGCTTTCTTT.

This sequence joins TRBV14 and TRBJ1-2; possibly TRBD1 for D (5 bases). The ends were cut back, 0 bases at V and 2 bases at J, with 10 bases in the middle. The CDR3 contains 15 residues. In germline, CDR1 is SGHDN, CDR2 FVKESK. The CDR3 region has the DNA TGTGCCAGCAGCCAAGACACCAGGGCGAACTATGGCTACACCTTC. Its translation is CASSQDTRANYGYTF.

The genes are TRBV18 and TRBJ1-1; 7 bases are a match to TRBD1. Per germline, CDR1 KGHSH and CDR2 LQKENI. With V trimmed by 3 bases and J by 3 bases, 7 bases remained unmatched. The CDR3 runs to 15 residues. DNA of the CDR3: TGTGCCAGCTCACCCCTTGCCGACAGGGACACTGAAGCTTTCTTT. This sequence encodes CASSPLADRDTEAFF.

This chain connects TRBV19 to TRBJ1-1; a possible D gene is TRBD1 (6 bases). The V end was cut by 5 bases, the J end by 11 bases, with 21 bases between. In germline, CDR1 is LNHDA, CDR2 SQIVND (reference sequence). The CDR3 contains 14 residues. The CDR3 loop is CASSPSGARGAAFF. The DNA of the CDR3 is TGTGCCAGTAGTCCCTCAGGAGCCAGGGGAGCGGCTTTCTTT.

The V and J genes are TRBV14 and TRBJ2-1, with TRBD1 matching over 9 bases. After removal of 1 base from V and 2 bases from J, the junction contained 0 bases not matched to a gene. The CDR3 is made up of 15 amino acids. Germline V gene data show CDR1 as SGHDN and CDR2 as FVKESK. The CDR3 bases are TGTGCCAGCAGCCAAGGACAGGGGGCCTACAATGAGCAGTTCTTC. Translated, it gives CASSQGQGAYNEQFF.

The CDR3 protein is CSVAMVRNTGELFF. In DNA form, the CDR3 reads TGCAGCGTCGCGATGGTCCGGAACACCGGGGAGCTGTTTTTT. J is TRBJ2-2 and V is TRBV29-1; no definite D call. Germline CDR1 SQVTM, CDR2 ANQGSEA. The CDR3 loop spans 14 amino acids. V shed 6 bases and J shed 1 base, with 12 bases lying between them.

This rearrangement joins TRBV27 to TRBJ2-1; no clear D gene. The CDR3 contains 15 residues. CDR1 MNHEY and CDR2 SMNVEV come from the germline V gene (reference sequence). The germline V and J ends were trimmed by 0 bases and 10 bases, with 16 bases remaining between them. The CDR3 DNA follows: TGTGCCAGCAGTTTATCGAAGTATCTGGGGTGGGAGCAGTTCTTC. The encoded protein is CASSLSKYLGWEQFF.

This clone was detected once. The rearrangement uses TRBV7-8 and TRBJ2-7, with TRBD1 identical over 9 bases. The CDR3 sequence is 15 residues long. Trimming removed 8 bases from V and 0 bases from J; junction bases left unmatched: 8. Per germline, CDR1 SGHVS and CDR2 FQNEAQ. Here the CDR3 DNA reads TGTGCCAGCGTCCCGACAGGGGGGTTCTCCTACGAGCAGTACTTC. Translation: CASVPTGGFSYEQYF.

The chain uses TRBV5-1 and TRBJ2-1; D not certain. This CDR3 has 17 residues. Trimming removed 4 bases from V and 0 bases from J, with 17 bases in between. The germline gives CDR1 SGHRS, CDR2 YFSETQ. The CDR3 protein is CASSQDRALSSYNEQFF. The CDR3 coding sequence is TGCGCCAGCAGCCAAGACCGGGCTCTAAGCTCCTACAATGAGCAGTTCTTC.

The CDR3, as DNA: TGTGCCAGCAGTTTGCAGGGATCTTCCGAGCAGTACTTC. It yields the protein CASSLQGSSEQYF. The chain is built from TRBV25-1 and TRBJ2-7; a weak D match, TRBD1 (5 bases). This CDR3 comprises 13 residues. Trimming stripped 5 bases from V and 6 bases from J, with 14 bases between. The germline gives CDR1 MGHDK, CDR2 SYGVNS.

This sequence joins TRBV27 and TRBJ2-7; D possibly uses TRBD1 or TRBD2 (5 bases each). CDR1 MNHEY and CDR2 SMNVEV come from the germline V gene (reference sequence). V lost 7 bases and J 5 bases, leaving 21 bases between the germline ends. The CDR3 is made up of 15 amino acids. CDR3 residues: CASTPGDVVDNEQYF. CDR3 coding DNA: TGTGCCAGCACTCCCGGGGACGTCGTAGACAACGAGCAGTACTTC.

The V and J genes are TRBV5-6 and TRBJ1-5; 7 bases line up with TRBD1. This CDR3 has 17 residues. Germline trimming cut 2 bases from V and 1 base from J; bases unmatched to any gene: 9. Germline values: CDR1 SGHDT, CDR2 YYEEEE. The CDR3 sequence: CASSFTTGQFSNQPQHF. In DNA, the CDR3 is TGTGCCAGCAGCTTTACCACGGGACAGTTCAGCAATCAGCCCCAGCATTTT.

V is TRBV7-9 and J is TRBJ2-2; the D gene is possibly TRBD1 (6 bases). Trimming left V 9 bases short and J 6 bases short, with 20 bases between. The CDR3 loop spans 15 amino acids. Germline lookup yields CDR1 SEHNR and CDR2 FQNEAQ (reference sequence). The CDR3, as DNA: TGTGCCAGGGCCTCACTCAACAGGGTCCCCGGGGAGCTGTTTTTT. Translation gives CARASLNRVPGELFF.

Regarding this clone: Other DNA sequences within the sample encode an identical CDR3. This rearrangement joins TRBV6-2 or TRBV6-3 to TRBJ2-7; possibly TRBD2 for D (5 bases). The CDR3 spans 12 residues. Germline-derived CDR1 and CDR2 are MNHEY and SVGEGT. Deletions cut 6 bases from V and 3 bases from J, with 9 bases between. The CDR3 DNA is TGTGCCAGCAGCGACCGGGGCTACGAGCAGTACTTC. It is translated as CASSDRGYEQYF.

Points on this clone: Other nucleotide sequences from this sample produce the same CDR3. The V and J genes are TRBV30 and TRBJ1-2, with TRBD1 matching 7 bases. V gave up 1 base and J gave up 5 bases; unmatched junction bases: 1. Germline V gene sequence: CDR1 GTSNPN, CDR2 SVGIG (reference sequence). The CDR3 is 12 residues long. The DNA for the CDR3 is TGTGCCTGGAGTGCAGGGGGGTATGGCTACACCTTC. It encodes CAWSAGGYGYTF.

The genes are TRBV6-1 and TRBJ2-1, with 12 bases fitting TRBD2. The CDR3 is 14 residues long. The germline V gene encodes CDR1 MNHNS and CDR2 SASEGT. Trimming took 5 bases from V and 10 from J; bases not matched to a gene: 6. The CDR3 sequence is CASSLAGGPSEQFF. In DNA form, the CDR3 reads TGTGCCAGCAGTCTAGCGGGAGGGCCCTCCGAGCAGTTCTTC.

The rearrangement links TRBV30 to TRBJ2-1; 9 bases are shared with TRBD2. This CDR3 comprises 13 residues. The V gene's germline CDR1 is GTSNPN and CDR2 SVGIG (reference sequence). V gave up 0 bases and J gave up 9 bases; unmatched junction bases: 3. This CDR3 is CAWSVGTSTEQFF. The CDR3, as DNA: TGTGCCTGGAGTGTCGGGACTAGCACTGAGCAGTTCTTC.